Below, 15 T cell receptor beta chains from the same sample are listed, as sequenced in a study of radiotherapy plus CTLA-4 blockade in lung cancer. Generated by immunoSEQ multiplex PCR, the TCRdb table keeps only in-frame clones and is missing some. The sample has about 48,000 clones, less than 90% seen once. This specimen was peripheral blood, taken from a patient treated with radiotherapy plus ipilimumab. The origin of the receptors is a human donor with non-small cell lung cancer that progressed on radiotherapy plus ipilimumab. Some clones in this sample may be carry-over from other donors' samples.

This clone appeared a single time. Sequence at one end of the junction differs from germline and may be a read error. CDR3 bases: TGTGCCAGCAGGCGCATCCGAACCTCAGGGACTAGCGGGAGCTACGAGCAGCACTTC. This encodes CASRRIRTSGTSGSYEQHF. This rearrangement joins TRBV7-8 to TRBJ2-7, with 14 bases that match TRBD2. The length of the CDR3 is 19 residues. The V gene's germline CDR1 is SGHVS and CDR2 FQNEAQ.

This chain links TRBV19 with TRBJ2-4, with 7 bases aligning to TRBD2. The germline V gene encodes CDR1 LNHDA and CDR2 SQIVND (reference sequence). This CDR3 has 17 amino acids. J was trimmed by 8 bases and V by 6 bases; bases with no gene match: 19. CDR3 sequence reads: CASSNTKAGEVVDIQYF. The CDR3 nucleotides read TGTGCCAGTAGCAATACGAAGGCGGGAGAGGTGGTCGACATTCAGTACTTC.

This clone has a single count. The V gene is TRBV9, the J gene TRBJ2-2; TRBD2 agrees at 8 bases. V shed 5 bases and J 1 base; nucleotides not matched to a gene: 1. The germline gives CDR1 SGDLS, CDR2 YYNGEE. The CDR3 loop spans 14 amino acids. The CDR3 DNA sequence: TGTGCCAGCAGAACTAGCGGGAACACCGGGGAGCTGTTTTTT. Protein product: CASRTSGNTGELFF. The full variable domain, with the rest looked up from reference TRBV9 and TRBJ2-2, is DSGVTQTPKHLITATGQRVTLRCSPRSGDLSVYWYQQSLDQGLQFLIQYYNGEERAKGNILERFSAQQFPDLHSELNLSSLELGDSALYFCASRTSGNTGELFFGEGSRLTVL.

The chain couples TRBV4-3 to TRBJ1-2; 8 positions agree with TRBD1. The CDR3 totals 14 residues. The V gene's germline CDR1 is LGHNA and CDR2 YSLEER. Losses at the gene ends were 1 base for V and 3 bases for J; bases not matched to a gene: 1. The CDR3 nucleotides are TGCGCCAGCAGCCAAGCGACAGGGGACTATGGCTACACCTTC. This translates into CASSQATGDYGYTF.

The rearrangement joins TRBV5-1 to TRBJ2-1, with D possibly TRBD2 on 6 matching bases. The V end was cut by 2 bases, the J end by 6 bases, with 15 bases between. The germline V gene has CDR1 SGHRS and CDR2 YFSETQ. The CDR3 has 15 amino acids. CDR3 in amino acids: CASSFGGWGVNEQFF. In DNA, the CDR3 is TGCGCCAGCAGCTTCGGGGGTTGGGGAGTCAATGAGCAGTTCTTC. Full variable domain (outside the CDR3, taken from reference TRBV5-1 and TRBJ2-1): KAGVTQTPRYLIKTRGQQVTLSCSPISGHRSVSWYQQTPGQGLQFLFEYFSETQRNKGNFPGRFSGRQFSNSRSEMNVSTLELGDSALYLCASSFGGWGVNEQFFGPGTRLTVL.

This clone is a singleton in its sample. This chain uses TRBV5-1 with TRBJ1-5; 9 nucleotides match TRBD1. CDR3 length: 15 residues. After removal of 5 bases from V and 1 base from J, the junction contained 4 bases not matched to a gene. Germline lookup yields CDR1 SGHRS and CDR2 YFSETQ. The CDR3 DNA follows: TGCGCCAGCAGGGCCGGGACAGGGAGCAATCAGCCCCAGCATTTT. Translating it yields CASRAGTGSNQPQHF. Combining the CDR3 with reference TRBV5-1 and TRBJ1-5 gives the whole variable domain KAGVTQTPRYLIKTRGQQVTLSCSPISGHRSVSWYQQTPGQGLQFLFEYFSETQRNKGNFPGRFSGRQFSNSRSEMNVSTLELGDSALYLCASRAGTGSNQPQHFGDGTRLSIL.

The rearrangement uses TRBV5-1 and TRBJ1-2, with 7 bases aligning to TRBD1. Germline V lookup: CDR1 SGHRS, CDR2 YFSETQ. The CDR3 runs 14 residues. V gave up 1 base and J gave up 3 bases; unmatched junction bases: 3. In DNA form, the CDR3 reads TGCGCCAGCAGCTTGACAGGGGAGGACTATGGCTACACCTTC. Its protein is CASSLTGEDYGYTF.

This clone appeared once. The chain uses TRBV5-1 and TRBJ1-3; D is perhaps TRBD1 (5 bases). The CDR3 extends over 14 amino acids. CDR1 and CDR2 (germline): SGHRS, YFSETQ. The V and J ends lost 4 bases and 0 bases respectively, with 8 bases between them. The CDR3 DNA follows: TGCGCCAGCAGCCAGACAGTCTCTGGAAACACCATATATTTT. This encodes CASSQTVSGNTIYF.

This chain links TRBV11-2 with TRBJ2-3; D might be TRBD1 (6 bases). The CDR3 consists of 14 residues. V lost 5 bases, J lost 2 bases, and 11 bases lay in between. The germline CDR1 and CDR2 sequences are SGHAT and FQNNGV. CDR3 sequence reads: CASSIRQVTDTQYF. The CDR3 coding sequence is TGTGCCAGCAGCATCCGACAGGTCACAGATACGCAGTATTTT.

CDR3 DNA: TGTGCCAGCAGCCCCAACCCCGGGAATACCGGTCTTTGGTCACCCCTCCACTTT. Amino acid sequence: CASSPNPGNTGLWSPLHF. The chain joins TRBV9 to TRBJ1-6; D gene ambiguous. The CDR3 totals 18 residues. With 4 bases removed from V and 10 bases from J, the gap between germline ends came to 27 bases. Germline assignment: CDR1 SGDLS and CDR2 YYNGEE.

This rearrangement joins TRBV5-6 to TRBJ1-1; D not resolved. The germline CDR1 and CDR2 sequences are SGHDT and YYEEEE. The CDR3 has 14 amino acids. Trimming stripped 1 base from V and 4 bases from J, with 11 bases between. In DNA form, the CDR3 reads TGTGCCAGCAGCTTGCGAGGGTTGGGCACTGAAGCTTTCTTT. As protein: CASSLRGLGTEAFF. Using reference TRBV5-6 and TRBJ1-1 for the parts outside the CDR3, the full variable domain is DAGVTQSPTHLIKTRGQQVTLRCSPKSGHDTVSWYQQALGQGPQFIFQYYEEEERQRGNFPDRFSGHQFPNYSSELNVNALLLGDSALYLCASSLRGLGTEAFFGQGTRLTVV.

The J gene is TRBJ1-2, the V gene TRBV28; 9 bases are shared with TRBD1. The V gene end was trimmed by 6 bases and the J gene end by 4 bases; junction bases not matched to a gene: 6. From germline, CDR1 is MDHEN and CDR2 SYDVKM. CDR3 length equals 14 residues. The CDR3 region has the DNA TGTGCCAGCAGGGGACAGGGATCGGGCTATGGCTACACCTTC. Translated, it gives CASRGQGSGYGYTF.

The V call is TRBV29-1, the J call TRBJ2-6; possibly TRBD1 for D (6 bases). In germline, CDR1 is SQVTM, CDR2 ANQGSEA. Trimming shortened V by 1 base and J by 0 bases, and 16 bases separated the two germline ends. This CDR3 comprises 18 residues. The CDR3, as DNA: TGCAGCGTTGAAGGGTGGGGCAGGGGCGTCTCTGGGGCCAACGTCCTGACTTTC. Translating it yields CSVEGWGRGVSGANVLTF.

V and J are TRBV7-2 and TRBJ1-3; D not resolved. CDR1 and CDR2 from the germline V gene are SGHTA and FQGNSA. V lost 5 bases and J 2 bases, leaving 22 bases between the germline ends. CDR3 length: 18 residues. CDR3 coding DNA: TGTGCCAGCAGCCTCAGAAAGACCGGGGTTTCAACTGGAAACACCATATATTTT. This sequence encodes CASSLRKTGVSTGNTIYF.

This chain joins TRBV5-4 and TRBJ2-1; D is possibly TRBD2 (5 bases). CDR1 is SGHNT, CDR2 YYREEE, per germline (reference sequence). The CDR3 has 15 amino acids. Trimming removed 4 bases at V and 4 bases at J, with 15 bases between. The CDR3 spells CASSQERRAYNEQFF. In nucleotides, the CDR3 is TGTGCCAGCAGCCAAGAACGGCGGGCTTACAATGAGCAGTTCTTC.